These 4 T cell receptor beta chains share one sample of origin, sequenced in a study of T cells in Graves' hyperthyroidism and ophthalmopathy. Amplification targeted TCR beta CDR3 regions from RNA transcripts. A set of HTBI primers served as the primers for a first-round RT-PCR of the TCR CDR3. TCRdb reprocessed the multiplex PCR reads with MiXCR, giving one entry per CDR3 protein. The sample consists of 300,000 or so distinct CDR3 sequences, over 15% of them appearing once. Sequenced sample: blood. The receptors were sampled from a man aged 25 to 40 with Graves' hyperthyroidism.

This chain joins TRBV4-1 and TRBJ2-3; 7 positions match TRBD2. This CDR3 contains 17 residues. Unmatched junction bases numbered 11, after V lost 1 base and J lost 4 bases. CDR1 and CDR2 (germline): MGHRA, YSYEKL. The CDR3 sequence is CASSQAGRATSADTQYF. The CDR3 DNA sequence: TGCGCCAGCAGCCAAGCCGGCAGGGCAACTAGCGCAGATACGCAGTATTTT.

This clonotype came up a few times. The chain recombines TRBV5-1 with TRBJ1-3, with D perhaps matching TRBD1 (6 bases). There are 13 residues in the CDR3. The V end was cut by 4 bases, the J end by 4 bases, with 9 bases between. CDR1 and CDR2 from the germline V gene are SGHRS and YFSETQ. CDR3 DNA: TGCGCCAGCAGCCCAGGGGTCGGAAACACCATATATTTT. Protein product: CASSPGVGNTIYF.

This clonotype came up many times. CDR3 DNA sequence: TGTGCCAGCAGTTTTGTGAGGAACACTGAAGCTTTCTTT. Translating gives CASSFVRNTEAFF. The rearrangement links TRBV12-3 or TRBV12-4 to TRBJ1-1, with D unclear. The CDR3 has 13 residues. The V and J ends lost 3 bases and 1 base respectively, with 6 bases between them.

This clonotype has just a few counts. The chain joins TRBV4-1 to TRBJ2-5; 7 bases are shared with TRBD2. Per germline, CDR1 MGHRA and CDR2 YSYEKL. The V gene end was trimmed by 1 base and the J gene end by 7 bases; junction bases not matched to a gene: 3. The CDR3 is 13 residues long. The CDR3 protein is CASSQARELTQYF. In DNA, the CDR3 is TGCGCCAGCAGCCAAGCGCGGGAGCTGACCCAGTACTTC.